One and the same sample provided the 10 T cell receptor beta chains below, sequenced in a study of T cell repertoires in cytomegalovirus infection. TCRdb used MiXCR to reprocess the reads, holding one entry per CDR3 protein. Here the sample spans roughly 300,000 distinct CDR3 sequences, approximately 9.5% being singletons. The material sequenced was PBMCs. Every receptor here comes from a human donor in good health (CMV status not recorded). Some clones in this sample may be carry-over from other donors' samples.

This clonotype was counted at least ten times. V is TRBV7-2 and J is TRBJ1-2; the D is unclear. Germline-derived CDR1 and CDR2 are SGHTA and FQGNSA. This CDR3 has 15 residues. The V end was cut by 5 bases, the J end by 2 bases, with 15 bases between. CDR3 amino acids: CASSLLADSNYGYTF. The CDR3, as DNA: TGTGCCAGCAGCCTGCTGGCAGATTCAAACTATGGCTACACCTTC.

This clonotype was seen repeatedly, ten times or more. The chain carries TRBV7-2 and TRBJ2-7; TRBD2 aligns across 12 bases. Per the germline V gene, CDR1 is SGHTA and CDR2 is FQGNSA. The CDR3 extends over 16 amino acids. With V trimmed by 5 bases and J by 2 bases, 7 bases remained unmatched. DNA of the CDR3: TGTGCCAGCAGCCTTACTAGCGGGGGGACTCCCTACGAGCAGTACTTC. As protein: CASSLTSGGTPYEQYF.

This clonotype appeared many times. V usage is TRBV7-2 and J usage is TRBJ1-2; 10 bases agree with TRBD1. The CDR3 extends over 13 amino acids. V dropped 3 bases and J dropped 11; count of bases not matched to a gene: 6. The germline gives CDR1 SGHTA, CDR2 FQGNSA. The CDR3 spells CASSFGTGVGYTF. The CDR3 DNA reads TGTGCCAGCAGCTTCGGGACAGGGGTGGGGTACACCTTC.

The rearrangement uses TRBV18 and TRBJ2-1; no definite D call. V was shortened by 3 bases and J by 5 bases, with 8 bases between the two germline ends. Germline V gene sequence: CDR1 KGHSH, CDR2 LQKENI. This CDR3 comprises 13 residues. CDR3 bases: TGTGCCAGCTCACCGGGGTTTAACAATGAGCAGTTCTTC. This translates into CASSPGFNNEQFF.

This clonotype was counted many times. This sequence joins TRBV7-2 and TRBJ1-4, with 7 positions matching TRBD1. The CDR3 loop spans 15 amino acids. V gave up 5 bases and J gave up 12 bases; unmatched junction bases: 15. Germline V gene sequence: CDR1 SGHTA, CDR2 FQGNSA. CDR3 in amino acids: CASSKNRGPLTELFF. The CDR3 DNA reads as TGTGCCAGCAGCAAAAACAGGGGCCCCTTGACTGAACTGTTTTTT.

In this sample, this clonotype turned up once. A much larger clone sits a single nucleotide away, making a read error possible. The chain couples TRBV7-2 to TRBJ2-5; TRBD2 is a possible D gene (5 bases). The CDR3 consists of 12 residues. Germline V gene sequence: CDR1 SGHTA, CDR2 FQGNSA. CDR3 bases: TGTGTCAGCACTAGGAGGCAAGAGACCCAGTACTTC. Translated: CVSTRRQETQYF.

A few counts support this clonotype. The chain couples TRBV12-3 or TRBV12-4 to TRBJ2-2, with TRBD1 as a possible D gene (6 bases). Between the trimmed V and J ends, which lost 4 bases and 0 bases, there was a span of 9 bases. The CDR3 length is 15 residues. In nucleotides, the CDR3 is TGTGCCAGCAGTTACAGGGCGTCGAACACCGGGGAGCTGTTTTTT. Residues: CASSYRASNTGELFF.

The gene calls are TRBV7-4 and TRBJ2-7; D may be TRBD1 (6 bases). The CDR3 consists of 15 residues. V shed 5 bases and J shed 4 bases, with 18 bases lying between them. Germline CDR1 SGHVT, CDR2 SQSDAQ. The CDR3 nucleotides read TGTGCCAGCAGCCACGAACAGGGTTCAAGGTACGAGCAGTACTTC. Encoded protein: CASSHEQGSRYEQYF.

This clonotype appeared many times. The rearrangement links TRBV4-3 to TRBJ1-1; D gene unclear. The germline gives CDR1 LGHNA, CDR2 YSLEER. With 4 bases removed from V and 8 bases from J, the gap between germline ends came to 14 bases. This CDR3 region has 13 residues. The CDR3 region is CASSLSLQREAFF. As DNA, the CDR3 is TGCGCCAGCAGCCTATCGCTGCAGAGAGAAGCTTTCTTT.

The rearrangement joins TRBV12-3 or TRBV12-4 to TRBJ2-1; TRBD1 might be the D (5 bases). V gave up 6 bases and J gave up 12 bases, with 21 bases separating them. The CDR3 runs 14 residues. CDR3 nucleotides: TGTGCCAGCAGCCAAAACAGGACCAACGGAAGGCAGTTCTTC. It codes for CASSQNRTNGRQFF.